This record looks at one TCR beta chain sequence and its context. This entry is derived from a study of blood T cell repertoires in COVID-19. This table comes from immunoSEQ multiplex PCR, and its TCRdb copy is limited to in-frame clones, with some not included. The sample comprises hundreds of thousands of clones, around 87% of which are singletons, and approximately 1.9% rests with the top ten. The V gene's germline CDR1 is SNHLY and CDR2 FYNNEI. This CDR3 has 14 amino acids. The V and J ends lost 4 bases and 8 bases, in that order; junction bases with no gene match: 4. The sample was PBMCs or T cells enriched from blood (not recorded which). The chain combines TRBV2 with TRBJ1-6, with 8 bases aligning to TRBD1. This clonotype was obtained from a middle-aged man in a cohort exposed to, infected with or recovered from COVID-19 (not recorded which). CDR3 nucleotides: TGTGCCAGCAGTGGACAGGGGACGGATTCACCCCTCCACTTT. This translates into CASSGQGTDSPLHF.